This TCR beta chain originates from a study of T-cell reconstitution after alpha-beta-depleted transplantation in children. Construction of the TCRbeta library involved unique molecular identifiers. MiXCR, run by TCRdb on the PCR reads, gives a single entry per CDR3 protein. The sample shows hundreds of thousands of distinct CDR3 sequences, over 10% of them seen only once. This clonotype was seen at least ten times. The CDR3 runs to 13 residues. Trimming cost V 5 bases and J 4 bases, with 6 bases left between them. The chain recombines TRBV12-3 or TRBV12-4 with TRBJ2-6; D gene ambiguous. Material: PBMCs, mostly from graft donor cells, obtained 360 days after TCRalphabeta/CD19-depleted stem cell transplant. The clonotype originates from a male patient younger than 18 who had a stem cell transplant for acute myeloid leukemia, so the T cells may come from the graft donor. The CDR3 DNA reads as TGTGCCAGCAGTCCACAGGGGGCCAACGTCCTGACTTTC. Its protein product is CASSPQGANVLTF.